These T cell receptor beta chains were read from a single sample in a study of blood T cell repertoires in COVID-19. The method was immunoSEQ multiplex PCR; TCRdb's version includes in-frame clones alone and lacks a portion of them. The sample lists tens of thousands of clones, roughly 79% seen once, with over 6% in the top ten. Sample: peripheral blood. The receptors come from a man aged 45-60 years with COVID-19, enrolled during active disease. Both conserved end residues are part of each CDR3. The D gene is left open where the match is weak. Not all rows give a size; the values are once, few, many and, for expanded clones, a class.

J,D,V,size,DNA,CDR3
TRBJ1-1,.,TRBV5-1,few,TGCGCCAGCAGCTTACCCTCCGGGACATTCACGACTGAAGCTTTCTTT,CASSLPSGTFTTEAFF
TRBJ1-1,.,TRBV30,.,TGTGCCTGGAGTGTCTTTGGGGGCGCTGAAGCTTTCTTT,CAWSVFGGAEAFF
TRBJ2-7,.,TRBV2,.,TGTGCCAGCAGTGAAGGACCTTCTAGCTCCTACGAGCAGTACTTC,CASSEGPSSSYEQYF
TRBJ1-1,.,TRBV30,.,TGTGCCTGGAGACGAGGAGGGGACACTGAAGCTTTCTTT,CAWRRGGDTEAFF
TRBJ2-1,.,TRBV19,few,TGTGCCAGTAGTAAACAGGGTAATGAGCAGTTCTTC,CASSKQGNEQFF
TRBJ2-7,TRBD2,TRBV3-1/TRBV3-2,.,TGTGCCAGCAGCCACAGACTAGCGGGAGGTAACTCCTACGAGCAGTACTTC,CASSHRLAGGNSYEQYF
TRBJ1-4,.,TRBV7-9,.,TGTGCCAGCAGCTTAGGTTTTAATGTAGGGGCTACTGAAAAACTGTTTTTT,CASSLGFNVGATEKLFF
TRBJ2-7,TRBD1,TRBV7-2,few,TGTGCCAGCAGCTTAATATCACAGGGGGCTTACGAGCAGTACTTC,CASSLISQGAYEQYF
TRBJ1-5,.,TRBV30,few,TGTGCCTGGAGTGTAGGGGGAAATCAGCCCCAGCATTTT,CAWSVGGNQPQHF
TRBJ2-7,TRBD1,TRBV7-6,few,TGTGCCAGCAGCCCTACAGGGGGCATGGTGTGGGAGCAGTACTTC,CASSPTGGMVWEQYF
TRBJ1-6,TRBD1,TRBV4-1,once,TGCGCCAGCAGCGCCGGGACAGGGGGCTTTTCACCCCTCCACTTT,CASSAGTGGFSPLHF
TRBJ2-7,.,TRBV9,medium-sized,TGTGCCAGCAGCCCGGGGGGCAGAGCTAGGAACGAGCAGTACTTC,CASSPGGRARNEQYF
TRBJ1-2,TRBD1,TRBV18,.,TGTGCCAGCTCAAACAGGGGAGCCAACTATGGCTACACCTTC,CASSNRGANYGYTF
TRBJ2-7,TRBD1,TRBV6-5,.,TGTGCCAGCAGTTCTGGGACAGGGGTTTCCTACGAGCAGTACTTC,CASSSGTGVSYEQYF